These T cell receptor beta chains were read from a single sample in a study of blood T cell repertoires in COVID-19. Clones were sequenced by immunoSEQ multiplex PCR, and TCRdb holds only the in-frame ones, with some missing. The top ten clones hold less than 9.5% of a sample with 100,000 or so clones, 75% to 90% of them seen once. Sequences were obtained from peripheral blood. The receptors come from a man between 60 and 70 years old with acute or convalescent COVID-19. Both conserved end residues are part of each CDR3. Each record gives: clone size, D gene, CDR3 length, V gene, J gene, CDR3 protein, CDR3 DNA. The D gene is left open where the match is weak. Size is omitted from some rows. Given values are once, few, many or a class for expanded clones.

NA,NA,16,TRBV10-3,TRBJ1-3,CAISAIQGLSGNTIYF,TGTGCCATCAGCGCAATACAGGGTCTCTCTGGAAACACCATATATTTT
few,TRBD2,14,TRBV14,TRBJ2-7,CASSRLAGSYEQYF,TGTGCCAGCAGCCGCCTAGCGGGGTCCTACGAGCAGTACTTC
once,TRBD1,15,TRBV19,TRBJ1-5,CASSPNRGPEQPQHF,TGTGCCAGTAGTCCAAACAGGGGCCCCGAACAGCCCCAGCATTTT
few,NA,17,TRBV2,TRBJ1-5,CASSTQGGRDYNQPQHF,TGTGCCAGCAGTACCCAGGGAGGTCGGGATTACAATCAGCCCCAGCATTTT
NA,TRBD1,13,TRBV5-6,TRBJ1-2,CASGGAGGYGYTF,TGTGCCAGCGGAGGGGCAGGGGGCTATGGCTACACCTTC
NA,NA,12,TRBV5-1,TRBJ1-2,CASSGSTYGYTF,TGCGCCAGCAGTGGGAGTACCTATGGCTACACCTTC
NA,TRBD1,14,TRBV19,TRBJ1-2,CASNPGTARYGYTF,TGTGCCAGTAACCCAGGGACAGCTAGATATGGCTACACCTTC
NA,NA,14,TRBV5-1,TRBJ1-2,CASSKTASNYGYTF,TGCGCCAGCAGCAAGACAGCTTCTAACTATGGCTACACCTTC
NA,TRBD2,15,TRBV6-5,TRBJ2-1,CASSYVGGGADEQFF,TGTGCCAGCAGTTACGTCGGCGGGGGGGCCGATGAGCAGTTCTTC
NA,TRBD1,15,TRBV15,TRBJ1-5,CATSRRTGFDQPQHF,TGTGCCACCAGCAGACGGACAGGGTTTGATCAGCCCCAGCATTTT
NA,NA,14,TRBV10-2,TRBJ1-1,CASSEPGDSSEAFF,TGCGCCAGCAGTGAGCCAGGTGACAGTTCTGAAGCTTTCTTT
NA,TRBD2,15,TRBV19,TRBJ2-1,CASSIRAGGPNEQFF,TGTGCCAGTAGTATTCGGGCGGGGGGGCCCAATGAGCAGTTCTTC
NA,NA,15,TRBV30,TRBJ2-5,CAWGGWRGVQETQYF,TGTGCCTGGGGCGGGTGGCGGGGAGTACAAGAGACCCAGTACTTC
NA,NA,12,TRBV6-5,TRBJ1-1,CASRFRVGGAFF,TGTGCCAGCAGGTTCCGGGTAGGGGGAGCTTTCTTT
NA,NA,13,TRBV30,TRBJ1-5,CAWSQVSNQPQHF,TGTGCCTGGAGTCAGGTGAGCAATCAGCCCCAGCATTTT
NA,TRBD1,14,TRBV7-9,TRBJ2-7,CASSLAGTDYEQYF,TGTGCCAGCAGCTTAGCTGGGACAGACTACGAGCAGTACTTC
NA,NA,15,TRBV27,TRBJ2-6,CASSPLSSGANVLTF,TGTGCCAGCAGTCCTCTGAGCTCTGGGGCCAACGTCCTGACTTTC
NA,NA,15,TRBV9,TRBJ1-1,CASSLTGHLNTEAFF,TGTGCCAGCAGCCTAACGGGACACCTGAACACTGAAGCTTTCTTT
NA,NA,16,TRBV14,TRBJ2-4,CASSQLLPGAKNIQYF,TGTGCCAGCAGCCAACTACTTCCGGGAGCCAAAAACATTCAGTACTTC
NA,TRBD2,20,TRBV4-2,TRBJ2-7,CASSQDIRLAGGGVAYEQYF,TGTGCCAGCAGCCAAGATATACGGCTAGCGGGTGGCGGGGTGGCCTACGAGCAGTACTTC
NA,TRBD2,15,TRBV9,TRBJ2-3,CASSVATSGGDTQYF,TGTGCCAGCAGCGTAGCTACTAGCGGGGGGGATACGCAGTATTTT
NA,TRBD1,14,TRBV5-4,TRBJ1-2,CASSRTGQNYGYTF,TGTGCCAGCAGCCGAACGGGACAGAACTATGGCTACACCTTC
NA,NA,15,TRBV20-1,TRBJ2-7,CSASTAGGITYEQYF,TGCAGTGCTAGTACAGCAGGGGGGATAACCTACGAGCAGTACTTC
NA,NA,14,TRBV9,TRBJ2-3,CASSQTQGLDTQYF,TGTGCCAGCAGCCAAACCCAGGGATTAGATACGCAGTATTTT
NA,NA,14,TRBV4-1,TRBJ1-1,CASSLGDPATEAFF,TGCGCCAGCAGCCTTGGAGATCCGGCCACTGAAGCTTTCTTT
NA,NA,14,TRBV4-1,TRBJ1-2,CASSPVGDNYGYTF,TGCGCCAGCAGCCCAGTCGGGGACAATTATGGCTACACCTTC
NA,TRBD1,14,TRBV19,TRBJ2-5,CASGTGVYQETQYF,TGTGCCAGTGGGACAGGGGTGTACCAAGAGACCCAGTACTTC
NA,NA,14,TRBV11-1,TRBJ2-1,CASSIDPGYNEQFF,TGTGCCAGCAGCATCGACCCGGGTTACAATGAGCAGTTCTTC
NA,NA,15,TRBV15,TRBJ1-4,CATSRQAGNNEKLFF,TGTGCCACCAGCCGACAGGCAGGGAATAATGAAAAACTGTTTTTT